The T cell receptor beta chain described here comes from a study of cytomegalovirus exposure and HLA in healthy donors. Trimming pared 2 bases from V and 3 bases from J, leaving 12 bases between. The germline gives CDR1 SGHRS, CDR2 YFSETQ. The CDR3 spans 15 residues. PCR involved 60 Vbeta and 13 Jbeta primers. Libraries were prepared by immunoSEQ multiplex PCR; TCRdb keeps only in-frame clonotypes and omits some of them. The sample has 74,000 or so clones, over 65% seen once. On this clone itself: The antigen is undetermined.

Study-wide findings and caveats: Later analysis identified several of the most significant clusters that appeared linked to common viral pathogens. Within an earlier analysis, most TCR beta V segments proved productive either about 87% or about 30% of the time. A later analysis associated approximately 17,000 TCR beta sequences with HLA alleles at a 0.05 false discovery rate. In vitro confirmation showed a few CMV-associated chains to be CMV antigen specific.

The chain uses TRBV5-1 and TRBJ1-3; D ambiguous. The source of this sequence is a man aged 50 or older in good health and CMV-seropositive. The specimen was PBMCs. CDR3 region: CASSLNAARGNTIYF. For the CDR3, the DNA is TGCGCCAGCAGCTTAAATGCGGCTCGTGGAAACACCATATATTTT.